This TCR beta chain was found in a study of cytomegalovirus exposure and HLA in healthy donors. This CDR3 is built from 15 residues. J gave up 7 bases and V 1 base, and 2 bases lay outside the gene matches. Germline-derived CDR1 and CDR2 are SEHNR and FQNEAQ (reference sequence). PCR amplification relied on 60 Vbeta primers (plus 13 Jbeta primers). The repertoire was sequenced with immunoSEQ multiplex PCR; TCRdb's copy has only in-frame clones and lacks some. This table holds 90,000 to 150,000 clones, 50% to 65% found once. The V call is TRBV7-9, the J call TRBJ2-2; 11 positions match TRBD1. The sequence was collected from a man aged 35 to 55 in good health and CMV-seropositive. Sequencing input: PBMCs. This CDR3 reads CASSLGTGGVGELFF. In DNA form, the CDR3 reads TGTGCCAGCAGCTTAGGGACAGGGGGCGTCGGGGAGCTGTTTTTT.